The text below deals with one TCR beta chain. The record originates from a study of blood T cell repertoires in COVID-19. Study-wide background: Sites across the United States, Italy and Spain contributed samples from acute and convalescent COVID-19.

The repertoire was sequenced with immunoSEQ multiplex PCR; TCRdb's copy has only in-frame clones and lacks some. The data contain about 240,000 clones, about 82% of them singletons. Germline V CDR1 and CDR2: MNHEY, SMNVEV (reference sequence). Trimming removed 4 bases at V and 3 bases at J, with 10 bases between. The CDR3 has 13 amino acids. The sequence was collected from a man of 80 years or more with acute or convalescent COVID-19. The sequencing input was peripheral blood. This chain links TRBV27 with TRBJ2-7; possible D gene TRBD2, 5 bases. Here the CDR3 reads CASSSRTGYEQYF. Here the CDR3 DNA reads TGTGCCAGCAGTTCCCGGACTGGCTACGAGCAGTACTTC.